This T cell receptor (beta chain) was recovered during a study of response to subunit inactivated influenza vaccine. V lost 6 bases and J 5 bases, leaving 20 bases between the germline ends. The germline gives CDR1 DFQATT, CDR2 SNEGSKA (reference sequence). CDR3 size: 15 residues. TCRdb reanalysed the RT-PCR reads using MiXCR and keeps one entry per CDR3 protein. The sample records 500,000 or so distinct CDR3 sequences, 15% to 20% being singletons. In the case of this clonotype: Its antigen is unknown.

Overall study results and limits: Each seasonal influenza vaccination, the authors suggested, recruits few new T cells.

The source was CD4+ T cells sorted from PBMCs, collected approximately 25 months after vaccination. The sequence was obtained from a man between 50 and 70 years old who received an inactivated influenza vaccine. This sequence joins TRBV20-1 and TRBJ2-1; no definite D call. Written as DNA, the CDR3 is TGCAGTGCCAAGGTGGGGTCGGTAGGTAACAATGAGCAGTTCTTC. Protein: CSAKVGSVGNNEQFF.